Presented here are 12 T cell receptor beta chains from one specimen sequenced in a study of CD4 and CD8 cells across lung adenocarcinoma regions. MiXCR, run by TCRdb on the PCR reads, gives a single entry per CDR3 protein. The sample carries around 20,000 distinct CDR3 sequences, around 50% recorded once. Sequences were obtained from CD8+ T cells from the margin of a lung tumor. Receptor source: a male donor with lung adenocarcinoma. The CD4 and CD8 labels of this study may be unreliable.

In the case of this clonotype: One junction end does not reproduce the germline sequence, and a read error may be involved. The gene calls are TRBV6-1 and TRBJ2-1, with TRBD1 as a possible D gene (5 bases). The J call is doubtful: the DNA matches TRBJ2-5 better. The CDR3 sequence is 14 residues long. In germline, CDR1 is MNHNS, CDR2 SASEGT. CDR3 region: CASSGYGAQEPQYF. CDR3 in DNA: TGTGCCAGCAGTGGCTATGGGGCCCAAGAGCCCCAGTACTTC.

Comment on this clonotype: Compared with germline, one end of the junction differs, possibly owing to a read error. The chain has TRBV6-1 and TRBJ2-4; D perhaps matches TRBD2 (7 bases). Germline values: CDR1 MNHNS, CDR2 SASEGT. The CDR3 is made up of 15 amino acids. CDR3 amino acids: CASTKGGGAMNTQYF. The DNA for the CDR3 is TGTGCCAGCACTAAGGGGGGGGGCGCCATGAACACTCAGTACTTC.

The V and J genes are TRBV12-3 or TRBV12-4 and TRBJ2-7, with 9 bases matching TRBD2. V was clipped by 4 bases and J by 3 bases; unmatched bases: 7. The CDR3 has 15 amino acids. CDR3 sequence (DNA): TGTGCCAGCAGTTACTTAGCGGGAGTTCTCTACGAGCAGTACTTC. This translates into CASSYLAGVLYEQYF.

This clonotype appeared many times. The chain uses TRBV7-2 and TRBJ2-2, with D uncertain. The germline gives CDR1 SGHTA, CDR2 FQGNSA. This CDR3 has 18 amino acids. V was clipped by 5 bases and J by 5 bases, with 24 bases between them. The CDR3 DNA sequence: TGTGCCAGCAGCCCTCCCCCGGGCGCAGGAGTGAAAACCGGGGAGCTGTTTTTT. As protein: CASSPPPGAGVKTGELFF.

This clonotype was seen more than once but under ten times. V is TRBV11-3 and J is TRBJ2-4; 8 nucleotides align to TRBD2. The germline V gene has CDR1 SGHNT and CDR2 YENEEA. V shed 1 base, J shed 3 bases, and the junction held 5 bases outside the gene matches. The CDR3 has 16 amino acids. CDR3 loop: CASSLGGSGNKNIQYF. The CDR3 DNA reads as TGTGCCAGCAGCTTAGGAGGTAGCGGGAACAAAAACATTCAGTACTTC.

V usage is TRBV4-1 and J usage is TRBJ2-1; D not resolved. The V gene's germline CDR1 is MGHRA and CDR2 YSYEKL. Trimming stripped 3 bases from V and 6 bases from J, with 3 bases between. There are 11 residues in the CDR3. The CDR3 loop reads CASSHINEQFF. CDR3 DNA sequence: TGCGCCAGCAGCCACATCAATGAGCAGTTCTTC.

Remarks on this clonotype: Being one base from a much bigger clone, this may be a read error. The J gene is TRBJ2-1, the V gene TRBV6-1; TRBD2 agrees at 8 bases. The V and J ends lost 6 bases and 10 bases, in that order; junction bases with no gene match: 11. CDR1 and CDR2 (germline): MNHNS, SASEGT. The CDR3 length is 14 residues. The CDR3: CASRLSGTGYEQFF. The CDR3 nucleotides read TGTGCCAGCAGGCTTAGCGGGACCGGCTACGAGCAGTTCTTC.

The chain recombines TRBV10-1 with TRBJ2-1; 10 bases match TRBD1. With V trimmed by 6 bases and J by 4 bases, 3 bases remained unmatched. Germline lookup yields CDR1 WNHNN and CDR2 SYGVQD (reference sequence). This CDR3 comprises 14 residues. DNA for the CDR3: TGCGCCAGCAGCCGGGACAGGGGATACAATGAGCAGTTCTTC. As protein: CASSRDRGYNEQFF.

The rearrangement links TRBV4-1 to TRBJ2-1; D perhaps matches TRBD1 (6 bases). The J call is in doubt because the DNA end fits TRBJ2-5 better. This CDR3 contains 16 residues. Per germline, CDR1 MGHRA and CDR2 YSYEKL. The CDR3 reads CASSQVVTGSEETQYF. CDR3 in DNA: TGCGCCAGCAGCCAAGTTGTCACAGGGTCAGAAGAGACCCAGTACTTC.

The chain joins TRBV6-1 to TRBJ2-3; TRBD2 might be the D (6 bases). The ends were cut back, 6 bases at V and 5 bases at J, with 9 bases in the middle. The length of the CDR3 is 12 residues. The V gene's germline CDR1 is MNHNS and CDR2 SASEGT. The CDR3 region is CASRAEGDTQYF. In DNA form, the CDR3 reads TGTGCCAGCAGGGCGGAGGGAGATACGCAGTATTTT.

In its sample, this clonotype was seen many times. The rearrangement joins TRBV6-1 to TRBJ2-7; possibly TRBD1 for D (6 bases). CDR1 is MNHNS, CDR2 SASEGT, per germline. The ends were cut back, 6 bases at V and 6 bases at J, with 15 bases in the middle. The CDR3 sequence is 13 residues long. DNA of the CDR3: TGTGCCAGCAGCACACAGGGATTAGGCGAGCAGTACTTC. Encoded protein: CASSTQGLGEQYF.

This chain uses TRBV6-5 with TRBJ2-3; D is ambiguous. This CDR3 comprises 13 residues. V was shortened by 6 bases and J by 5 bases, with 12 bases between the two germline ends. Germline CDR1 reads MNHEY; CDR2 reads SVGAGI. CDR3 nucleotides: TGTGCCAGCAGCAACTCCTTCAGAGATACGCAGTATTTT. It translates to CASSNSFRDTQYF.